The sequence of this T cell receptor beta chain was determined in a study of cytomegalovirus exposure and HLA in healthy donors. Study results and limitations: Later analysis suggested links between common viral pathogens and several top significant clusters.

V was trimmed by 6 bases and J by 0 bases, leaving 15 bases between them. This CDR3 is 16 amino acids long. The germline V gene encodes CDR1 MNHEY and CDR2 SMNVEV (reference sequence). The PCR used 60 Vbeta and 13 Jbeta primers. TCRdb's copy holds only in-frame clones and misses some; the assay was immunoSEQ multiplex PCR. In the table there are 100,000 or so clones, roughly two thirds of which are singletons. Turning to this clone: The antigen is undetermined.

This cohort consisted of healthy bone marrow donors. The chain carries TRBV27 and TRBJ1-5; D is perhaps TRBD1 (6 bases). The source of this sequence is a man aged 35 to 55 in good health and CMV-seronegative. The specimen was PBMCs. This CDR3 reads CASSPLRGHSNQPQHF. CDR3 nucleotide sequence: TGTGCCAGCAGCCCCCTCAGGGGACATAGCAATCAGCCCCAGCATTTT.